The 27 T cell receptor beta chains in this list originate from one sample, sequenced in a study of T-cell memory formation after mild COVID-19 (dated by TCRdb to the early 2020s). The method was 5' RACE. Sequenced using an Illumina NovaSeq 6000. The public reads were quality trimmed at Q25 with fastp and then assembled into clones with MiXCR by TCRdb, keeping productive beta chains. Rows with a matching CDR3 protein are joined into one entry that keeps the most common DNA and genes. The sample data list about 360,000 distinct CDR3 sequences, and 13% to 15% of these were observed just once. Of the sample, roughly a fifth falls within the top ten clones. Sequenced input: PBMCs or a T cell subset sorted from them (not recorded which). All receptors come from a man younger than 30 who had mild COVID-19 (a few samples of this study predate the infection). The sample titles of this study are shuffled in the database, so cell type and time point are left out; the donor was told from shared clones.

This clonotype showed up just a few times. The rearrangement uses TRBV3-1 and TRBJ1-5, with D unclear. Germline assignment: CDR1 LGHDT and CDR2 YNNKEL (reference sequence). The CDR3 has 14 amino acids. Trimming left V 5 bases short and J 6 bases short, with 14 bases between. The CDR3 here is CASSDRGSAQPQHF. For the CDR3, the DNA is TGTGCCAGCAGCGACCGGGGATCTGCTCAGCCCCAGCATTTT.

This clonotype was found a few times. The chain combines TRBV4-1 with TRBJ2-7; 9 bases are a match to TRBD1. The germline V gene encodes CDR1 MGHRA and CDR2 YSYEKL. V lost 2 bases to trimming and J lost 4 bases; unmatched junction nucleotides: 9. CDR3 length: 16 amino acids. The CDR3 nucleotides read TGCGCCAGCAGCCAACCATATATGGACAGGGGATACGAGCAGTACTTC. Its translation is CASSQPYMDRGYEQYF.

This clonotype was observed at least ten times. The chain is built from TRBV7-9 and TRBJ1-6; maybe TRBD1 (5 bases). This CDR3 is built from 16 residues. Trimming stripped 5 bases from V and 5 bases from J, with 16 bases between. Germline loops: CDR1 SEHNR, CDR2 FQNEAQ (reference sequence). The CDR3 spells CASSPPGVGHNSPLHF. The DNA for the CDR3 is TGTGCCAGCAGCCCCCCTGGAGTGGGACATAATTCACCCCTCCACTTT.

The chain couples TRBV9 to TRBJ2-5; D is possibly TRBD1 (6 bases). V was clipped by 3 bases and J by 4 bases, with 13 bases between them. Germline V gene lookup returns CDR1 SGDLS and CDR2 YYNGEE. The CDR3 consists of 14 residues. The CDR3 loop reads CASSARGPSETQYF. The CDR3 DNA reads TGTGCCAGCAGCGCCAGGGGTCCCTCAGAGACCCAGTACTTC.

This clonotype came up many times. J is TRBJ1-5 and V is TRBV4-3; 9 bases map to TRBD1. CDR3 length: 14 residues. The trim removed 4 bases at V and 6 bases at J, leaving 4 bases unmatched. The germline V gene has CDR1 LGHNA and CDR2 YSLEER. This CDR3 reads CASSLGQGSQPQHF. The DNA for the CDR3 is TGCGCCAGCAGCCTGGGACAGGGTAGTCAGCCCCAGCATTTT.

The rearrangement joins TRBV7-9 to TRBJ1-2; D gene uncertain. The CDR3 is made up of 13 amino acids. Germline CDR1 and CDR2: SEHNR and FQNEAQ (reference sequence). Trimming took off 5 bases at V and 6 bases at J, with 13 bases between the two ends. CDR3: CASSHDIRHGYTF. The DNA of the CDR3 is TGTGCCAGCAGCCATGACATTCGGCATGGCTACACCTTC.

Here the CDR3 DNA reads TGTGCCAGCAGCTTAGAACTAGCGGTAGCCAAAAACATTCAGTACTTC. This codes for CASSLELAVAKNIQYF. The chain uses TRBV7-2 and TRBJ2-4; 8 nucleotides align to TRBD2. The CDR3 sequence is 16 residues long. Germline assignment: CDR1 SGHTA and CDR2 FQGNSA. V shed 1 base, J shed 0 bases, and the junction held 2 bases outside the gene matches.

A note on this clonotype: This may arise from a read error, as a much more abundant clone is one base away. V usage is TRBV2 and J usage is TRBJ2-5, with 10 bases matching TRBD1. The V gene's germline CDR1 is SNHLY and CDR2 FYNNEI. Germline trimming cut 7 bases from V and 4 bases from J; bases unmatched to any gene: 3. CDR3 size: 13 residues. CDR3 DNA: TGTGCCAGCAACCGGGACAGGGGAGAGACCCAGTACTTC. This sequence encodes CASNRDRGETQYF.

The V call is TRBV6-2 or TRBV6-3, the J call TRBJ2-7; the D call may be TRBD1 or TRBD2 (5 bases each). The V and J ends lost 7 bases and 0 bases respectively, with 16 bases between them. Germline CDR1 MNHEY, CDR2 SVGEGT. CDR3 length: 15 amino acids. CDR3 DNA sequence: TGTGCCAGCAACCCCGGGGCAGCCTCCTCCTACGAGCAGTACGTC. It codes for CASNPGAASSYEQYV.

This clonotype was detected a few times. The rearrangement joins TRBV5-1 to TRBJ2-7; the D gene could be TRBD1 or TRBD2 (6 bases each). CDR3 size: 15 residues. V lost 4 bases, J lost 0 bases, and 14 bases lay in between. Germline V gene data show CDR1 as SGHRS and CDR2 as YFSETQ. CDR3 in amino acids: CASSPGAFHSYEQYF. CDR3 nucleotide sequence: TGCGCCAGCAGCCCGGGGGCATTCCACTCCTACGAGCAGTACTTC.

This clonotype came up many times. This chain joins TRBV4-1 and TRBJ1-5; a weak D match, TRBD1 (5 bases). CDR1 and CDR2 from the germline V gene are MGHRA and YSYEKL. CDR3 length: 17 amino acids. The germline V and J ends were trimmed by 0 bases and 3 bases, with 15 bases remaining between them. The CDR3 protein is CASSQEEWGLPNQPQHF. The CDR3, as DNA: TGCGCCAGCAGCCAAGAGGAATGGGGACTTCCCAATCAGCCCCAGCATTTT.

Ten or more counts support this clonotype. The chain uses TRBV24-1 and TRBJ2-5; D possibly uses TRBD1 or TRBD2 (5 bases each). Deletions cut 3 bases from V and 3 bases from J, with 16 bases between. CDR3 size: 16 residues. Germline V gene lookup returns CDR1 KGHDR and CDR2 SFDVKD. As DNA, the CDR3 is TGTGCCACCAGTGATAGAGGTCGGGACGGTGAAGAGACCCAGTACTTC. It yields the protein CATSDRGRDGEETQYF.

This chain uses TRBV24-1 with TRBJ2-5; D is possibly TRBD2 (6 bases). CDR3 length: 13 residues. Germline CDR1 reads KGHDR; CDR2 reads SFDVKD. V lost 7 bases and J lost 5, with 13 bases in between. Written as DNA, the CDR3 is TGTGCCACCAGCCGAGCGGGTGGGGAGACCCAGTACTTC. It yields the protein CATSRAGGETQYF.

This clonotype was seen many times. The genes are TRBV7-2 and TRBJ2-5; TRBD1 matches 7 bases. The CDR3 loop spans 14 amino acids. Germline CDR1 and CDR2: SGHTA and FQGNSA. Germline trimming cut 5 bases from V and 2 bases from J; bases unmatched to any gene: 5. CDR3 sequence reads: CASSRDSIQETQYF. The CDR3 region has the DNA TGTGCCAGCAGCAGGGACAGCATTCAAGAGACCCAGTACTTC.

This clonotype occurred a few times. The rearrangement uses TRBV7-9 and TRBJ1-5, with D maybe TRBD1 (6 bases). V dropped 7 bases and J dropped 4 bases, with 14 bases sitting between them. The germline gives CDR1 SEHNR, CDR2 FQNEAQ (reference sequence). The CDR3 runs 14 residues. In nucleotides, the CDR3 is TGTGCCAGCACGGTGGGGGCGAGTAATCAGCCCCAGCATTTT. It translates to CASTVGASNQPQHF.

This clonotype was observed many times. V is TRBV5-1 and J is TRBJ1-2, with a tentative D call TRBD1 (6 bases). Germline CDR1 reads SGHRS; CDR2 reads YFSETQ. This CDR3 spans 15 amino acids. Trimming removed 4 bases from V and 4 bases from J, with 17 bases in between. CDR3 sequence reads: CASSPIRTDPYGYTF. CDR3 nucleotide sequence: TGCGCCAGCAGCCCGATCCGGACAGATCCCTATGGCTACACCTTC.

This clonotype was recorded a few times. The chain couples TRBV4-3 to TRBJ2-2; TRBD2 matches 10 bases. The CDR3 consists of 18 residues. The V gene end was trimmed by 0 bases and the J gene end by 3 bases; junction bases not matched to a gene: 7. CDR1 LGHNA and CDR2 YSLEER come from the germline V gene. The CDR3 here is CASSQDEAGGWYTGELFF. DNA of the CDR3: TGCGCCAGCAGCCAAGACGAAGCGGGGGGGTGGTACACCGGGGAGCTGTTTTTT.

This sequence joins TRBV27 and TRBJ1-5; D gene unclear. V was pared by 10 bases and J by 9 bases, with 13 bases between. CDR1 is MNHEY and CDR2 is SMNVEV in the germline V gene (reference sequence). The CDR3 spans 11 residues. CDR3: CANGRSSPQHF. The CDR3 nucleotides read TGTGCCAACGGCAGGTCATCGCCCCAGCATTTT.

In its sample, this clonotype was seen a few times. This sequence joins TRBV5-6 and TRBJ2-1; 9 nucleotides line up with TRBD2. After removal of 3 bases from V and 4 bases from J, the junction contained 8 bases not matched to a gene. The CDR3 length is 16 residues. Germline CDR1 reads SGHDT; CDR2 reads YYEEEE. CDR3 region: CASSSLAGGYYNEQFF. DNA for the CDR3: TGTGCCAGCAGCTCTCTCGCGGGGGGGTATTACAATGAGCAGTTCTTC. Full variable domain (remainder filled in from reference TRBV5-6 and TRBJ2-1): DAGVTQSPTHLIKTRGQQVTLRCSPKSGHDTVSWYQQALGQGPQFIFQYYEEEERQRGNFPDRFSGHQFPNYSSELNVNALLLGDSALYLCASSSLAGGYYNEQFFGPGTRLTVL.

Ten or more counts support this clonotype. This rearrangement joins TRBV7-3 to TRBJ2-3; TRBD1 might be the D (5 bases). Germline lookup yields CDR1 SGHTA and CDR2 FQGTGA. This CDR3 contains 14 residues. V was shortened by 5 bases and J by 1 base, with 10 bases between the two germline ends. The CDR3 reads CASSPRRGTDTQYF. The CDR3 DNA is TGTGCCAGCAGCCCCCGCAGGGGCACAGATACGCAGTATTTT. The variable domain in full, completed from reference TRBV7-3 and TRBJ2-3, reads GAGVSQTPSNKVTEKGKYVELRCDPISGHTALYWYRQSLGQGPEFLIYFQGTGAADDSGLPNDRFFAVRPEGSVSTLKIQRTERGDSAVYLCASSPRRGTDTQYFGPGTRLTVL.

This chain connects TRBV28 to TRBJ1-2, with TRBD1 matching over 8 bases. The CDR3 contains 12 residues. Per germline, CDR1 MDHEN and CDR2 SYDVKM. J lost 8 bases, V lost 8 bases, and 7 bases had no gene match. CDR3 amino acids: CASFDRGLGYTF. Written as DNA, the CDR3 is TGTGCCAGCTTTGACAGGGGACTCGGCTACACCTTC.

This clonotype was detected many times. In DNA, the CDR3 is TGTGCCATCAGTGAGTCCCACCAAGGGGGGTTCGAGCAGTACGTC. As protein: CAISESHQGGFEQYV. V is TRBV10-3 and J is TRBJ2-7; the D call may be TRBD1 or TRBD2 (6 bases each). The CDR3 totals 15 residues. The V and J ends lost 0 bases and 6 bases respectively, with 15 bases between them. Germline assignment: CDR1 ENHRY and CDR2 SYGVKD.

V and J are TRBV7-2 and TRBJ2-3; D remains ambiguous. There are 13 residues in the CDR3. V lost 1 base and J 8 bases, leaving 10 bases between the germline ends. Germline lookup yields CDR1 SGHTA and CDR2 FQGNSA. CDR3 DNA sequence: TGTGCCAGCAGCTTAGTAGCCGGCGGTACGCAGTATTTT. Translating it yields CASSLVAGGTQYF.

This clonotype was counted between two and nine times. CDR3 amino acids: CATSESTGPSDSPLHF. The CDR3 DNA follows: TGTGCCACCAGTGAAAGTACAGGGCCGAGTGATTCACCCCTCCACTTT. This chain links TRBV24-1 with TRBJ1-6, with D possibly matching TRBD1 (6 bases). Germline V gene data show CDR1 as KGHDR and CDR2 as SFDVKD. Trimming stripped 4 bases from V and 8 bases from J, with 17 bases between. There are 16 residues in the CDR3.

V usage is TRBV5-6 and J usage is TRBJ2-7, with 9 bases lining up with TRBD1. The germline V gene has CDR1 SGHDT and CDR2 YYEEEE. The CDR3 is made up of 13 amino acids. The V and J ends lost 4 bases and 4 bases, in that order; junction bases with no gene match: 3. Here the CDR3 reads CASSAGTGYEQYV. CDR3 in DNA: TGTGCCAGCAGCGCCGGGACAGGGTACGAGCAGTACGTC.

This clonotype was seen many times. The chain joins TRBV7-9 to TRBJ2-3; D not certain. V lost 3 bases and J lost 5, with 12 bases in between. Looked up from germline, CDR1 is SEHNR and CDR2 is FQNEAQ (reference sequence). CDR3 length: 14 amino acids. Here the CDR3 DNA reads TGTGCCAGCAGCTTCCCGACAAAGCGAGATACGCAGTATTTT. This encodes CASSFPTKRDTQYF.

This clonotype was detected a few times. The chain uses TRBV10-3 and TRBJ2-3, with D unclear. Germline V gene lookup returns CDR1 ENHRY and CDR2 SYGVKD. Deletions cut 1 base from V and 10 bases from J, with 6 bases between. The CDR3 runs to 11 residues. The CDR3 coding sequence is TGTGCCATCAGTGAGTTCACGTCGCAGTATTTT. Its translation is CAISEFTSQYF.